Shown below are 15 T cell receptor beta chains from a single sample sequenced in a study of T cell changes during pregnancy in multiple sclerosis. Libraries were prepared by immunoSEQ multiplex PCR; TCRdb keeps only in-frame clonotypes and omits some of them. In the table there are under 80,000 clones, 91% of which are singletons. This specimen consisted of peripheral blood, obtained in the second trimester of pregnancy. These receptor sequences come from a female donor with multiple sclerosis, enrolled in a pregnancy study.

The CDR3 here is CASSPRGYGYTF. In nucleotides, the CDR3 is TGTGCCAGCAGTCCCAGGGGTTATGGCTACACCTTC. The rearrangement joins TRBV27 to TRBJ1-2, with D possibly being TRBD1 (6 bases). Trimming left V 5 bases short and J 5 bases short, with 9 bases between. The CDR3 covers 12 residues. Germline CDR1 is MNHEY and CDR2 is SMNVEV (reference sequence).

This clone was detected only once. DNA of the CDR3: TGTGCCAGCCCAGGCCTAGGACAGAGGAACACTGAAGCTTTCTTT. It translates to CASPGLGQRNTEAFF. This sequence joins TRBV2 and TRBJ1-1; D possibly corresponds to TRBD1 (6 bases). Trimming stripped 8 bases from V and 1 base from J, with 17 bases between. The CDR3 contains 15 residues. Germline V gives CDR1 SNHLY, CDR2 FYNNEI. Filled out from reference TRBV2 and TRBJ1-1, the complete variable domain reads EPEVTQTPSHQVTQMGQEVILRCVPISNHLYFYWYRQILGQKVEFLVSFYNNEISEKSEIFDDQFSVERPDGSNFTLKIRSTKLEDSAMYFCASPGLGQRNTEAFFGQGTRLTVV.

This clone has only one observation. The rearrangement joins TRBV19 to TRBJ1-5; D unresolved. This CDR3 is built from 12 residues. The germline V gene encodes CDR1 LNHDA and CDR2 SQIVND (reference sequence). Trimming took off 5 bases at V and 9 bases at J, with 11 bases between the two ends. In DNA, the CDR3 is TGTGCCAGTAGTCCCCTTCAGGCGCCCCAGCATTTT. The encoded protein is CASSPLQAPQHF.

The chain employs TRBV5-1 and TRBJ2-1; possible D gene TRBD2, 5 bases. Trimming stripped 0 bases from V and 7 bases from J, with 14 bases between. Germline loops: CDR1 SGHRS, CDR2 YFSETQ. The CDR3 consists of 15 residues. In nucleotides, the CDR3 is TGCGCCAGCAGCTTGGGAGGGTTGGACGTGAATGAGCAGTTCTTC. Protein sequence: CASSLGGLDVNEQFF.

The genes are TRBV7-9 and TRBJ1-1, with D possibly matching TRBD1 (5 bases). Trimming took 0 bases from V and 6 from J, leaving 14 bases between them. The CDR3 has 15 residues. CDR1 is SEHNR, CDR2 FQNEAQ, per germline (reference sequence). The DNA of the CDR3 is TGTGCCAGCAGCTTAGCGGAGGGGAGGATCCCTGAAGCTTTCTTT. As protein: CASSLAEGRIPEAFF.

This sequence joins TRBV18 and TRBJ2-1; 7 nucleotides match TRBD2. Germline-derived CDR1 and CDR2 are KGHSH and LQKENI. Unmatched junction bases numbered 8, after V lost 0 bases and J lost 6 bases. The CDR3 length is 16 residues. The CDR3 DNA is TGTGCCAGCTCACCACCTGTCGGCGGGGGTCGCAATGAGCAGTTCTTC. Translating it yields CASSPPVGGGRNEQFF.

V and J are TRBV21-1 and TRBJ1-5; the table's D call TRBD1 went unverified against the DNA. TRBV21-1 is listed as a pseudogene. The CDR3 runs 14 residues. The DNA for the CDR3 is TGTGCCAGCAGCAAAGGACAGGGGGGACAGCCCCAGCATTTT. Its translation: CASSKGQGGQPQHF.

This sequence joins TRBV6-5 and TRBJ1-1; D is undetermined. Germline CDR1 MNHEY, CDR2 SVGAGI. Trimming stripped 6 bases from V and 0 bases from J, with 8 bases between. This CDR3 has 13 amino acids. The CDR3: CASRTFMNTEAFF. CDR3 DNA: TGTGCCAGCAGGACTTTCATGAACACTGAAGCTTTCTTT.

The CDR3 sequence is CASSFQGNTQYF. Here the CDR3 DNA reads TGTGCCAGCAGCTTCCAGGGGAATACGCAGTATTTT. V usage is TRBV7-2 and J usage is TRBJ2-3; TRBD1 might be the D (6 bases). This CDR3 has 12 residues. Germline CDR1 is SGHTA and CDR2 is FQGNSA. Trimming took 3 bases from V and 7 from J, leaving 8 bases between them.

The CDR3 nucleotides are TGTGCCTGGAGTGGACAGTCAAGGGGCGGGGATAGCACAGATACGCAGTATTTT. It yields the protein CAWSGQSRGGDSTDTQYF. V and J are TRBV30 and TRBJ2-3, with D possibly being TRBD2 (6 bases). The germline gives CDR1 GTSNPN, CDR2 SVGIG (reference sequence). The CDR3 length is 18 residues. V was pared by 1 base and J by 0 bases, with 20 bases between.

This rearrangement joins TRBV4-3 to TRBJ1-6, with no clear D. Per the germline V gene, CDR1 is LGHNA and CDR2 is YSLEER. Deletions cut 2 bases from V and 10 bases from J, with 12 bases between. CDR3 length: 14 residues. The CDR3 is CASSQSPRESPLHF. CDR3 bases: TGCGCCAGCAGCCAATCCCCTCGGGAGTCACCCCTCCACTTT.

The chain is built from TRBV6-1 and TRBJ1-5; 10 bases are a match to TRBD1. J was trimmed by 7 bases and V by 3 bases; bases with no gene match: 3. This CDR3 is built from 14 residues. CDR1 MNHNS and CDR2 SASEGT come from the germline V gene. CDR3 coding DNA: TGTGCCAGCAGTGACGGGACAGGGGTCCAGCCCCAGCATTTT. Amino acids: CASSDGTGVQPQHF.

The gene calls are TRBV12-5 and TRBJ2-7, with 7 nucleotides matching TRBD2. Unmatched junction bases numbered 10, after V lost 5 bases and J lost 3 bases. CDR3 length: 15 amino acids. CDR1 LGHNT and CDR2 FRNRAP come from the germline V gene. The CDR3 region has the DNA TGTGCTAGTGGTCCCCCGGCGGGAGCGGTCTACGAGCAGTACTTC. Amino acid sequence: CASGPPAGAVYEQYF.

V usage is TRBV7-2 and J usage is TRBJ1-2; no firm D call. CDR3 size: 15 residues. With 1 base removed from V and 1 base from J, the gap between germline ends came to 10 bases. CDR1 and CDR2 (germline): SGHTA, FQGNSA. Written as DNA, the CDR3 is TGTGCCAGCAGCTTAGATTCAGGACTTAACTATGGCTACACCTTC. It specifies CASSLDSGLNYGYTF.

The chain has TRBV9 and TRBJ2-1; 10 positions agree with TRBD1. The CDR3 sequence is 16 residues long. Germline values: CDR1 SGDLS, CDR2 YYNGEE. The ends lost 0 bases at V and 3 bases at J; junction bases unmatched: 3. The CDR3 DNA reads TGTGCCAGCAGCGTAGCCGGACAGGGGGTCTACAATGAGCAGTTCTTC. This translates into CASSVAGQGVYNEQFF.